This T cell receptor (beta chain) was documented in a study of T cell repertoires in cytomegalovirus infection. Turning to the study itself: Signatures in public TCR beta sequences pointed to both CMV infection and matching HLA type. Study results and limitations: Cumulative frequency of public TCR beta families picked out carriers of CMV plus the relevant HLA. CMV-specific TCR beta clonotypes restricted by HLA-C dominated the ex vivo response.

About this clonotype itself: The antigen remains undetermined.

MiXCR, applied by TCRdb to the reads, yields one record per CDR3 protein. The table shows roughly 200,000 distinct CDR3 sequences, with 17% occurring only once. The clonotype was recovered from a human donor in good health (CMV status not recorded). Some clones in this sample may be carry-over from other donors' samples. The specimen was CD8+ T cells from PBMCs.

The CDR3 is CASSLEWTGLNTEAFF. In nucleotides, the CDR3 is TGCGCCAGCAGCTTGGAATGGACAGGCCTGAACACTGAAGCTTTCTTT. The chain combines TRBV5-1 with TRBJ1-1; 7 nucleotides agree with TRBD1. The CDR3 contains 16 residues. CDR1 and CDR2 (germline): SGHRS, YFSETQ. V gave up 0 bases and J gave up 0 bases; unmatched junction bases: 5.